This T cell receptor (beta chain) stems from a study of blood T cells in healthy people across ages. At the level of the study: About one barcoded beta molecule was captured per two T cells (by template switching).

Healthy individuals of Caucasian origin from Russia, aged about 6 to 100, served as donors. Per individual sample, total RNA of at least 5.5 micrograms was extracted. The CDR3 runs to 11 residues. Germline-derived CDR1 and CDR2 are SNHLY and FYNNEI. The V end lost 4 bases, the J end lost 10 bases, and 10 bases lay between the germline ends. A second PCR, run for about 7 to 12 cycles, used a sample-barcoded 5' primer plus a J-beta primer mix. Every molecule of cDNA carried a tag from a template-switch adaptor with 12 random nucleotides. Via MiXCR, TCRdb re-called the 5' RACE reads, giving one row per CDR3 protein. The sample carries roughly 800,000 distinct CDR3 sequences, nearly 60% recorded once.

The chain recombines TRBV2 with TRBJ1-1; D is ambiguous. This TCR derives from a man aged 30 to 39 in good health. The specimen sequenced was blood. As DNA, the CDR3 is TGTGCCAGCAGTGCCGACAAAGTAGCTTTCTTT. It is translated as CASSADKVAFF.